The present T cell receptor (beta chain) was sequenced within a study of T cells after yellow fever vaccination. After removal of 0 bases from V and 0 bases from J, the junction contained 2 bases not matched to a gene. The CDR3 has 16 residues. Germline CDR1 and CDR2: DFQATT and SNEGSKA (reference sequence). In TCRdb, the 5' RACE reads were re-called with MiXCR into one record per CDR3 protein. The table has some 500,000 distinct CDR3 sequences, approximately 15% seen once. The chain links TRBV20-1 to TRBJ2-1; 10 bases align to TRBD2. Source: PBMCs, taken on the day of the yellow fever booster vaccination. The TCR sequence derives from a man under 40 who received the YFV17D yellow fever vaccine. This chain's CDR3 is CSARDWTSGSYNEQFF. For the CDR3, the DNA is TGCAGTGCTAGAGACTGGACTAGCGGCTCCTACAATGAGCAGTTCTTC.